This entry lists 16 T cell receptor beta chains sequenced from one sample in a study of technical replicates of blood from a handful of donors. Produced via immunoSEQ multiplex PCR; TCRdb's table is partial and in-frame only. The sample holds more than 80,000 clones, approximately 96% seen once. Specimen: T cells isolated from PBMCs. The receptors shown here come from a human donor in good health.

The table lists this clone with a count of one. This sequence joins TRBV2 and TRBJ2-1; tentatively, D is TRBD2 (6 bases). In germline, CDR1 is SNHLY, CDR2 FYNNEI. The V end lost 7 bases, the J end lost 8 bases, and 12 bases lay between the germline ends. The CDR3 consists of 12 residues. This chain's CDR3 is CASNWRGDEQFF. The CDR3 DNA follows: TGTGCCAGCAATTGGCGGGGCGATGAGCAGTTCTTC.

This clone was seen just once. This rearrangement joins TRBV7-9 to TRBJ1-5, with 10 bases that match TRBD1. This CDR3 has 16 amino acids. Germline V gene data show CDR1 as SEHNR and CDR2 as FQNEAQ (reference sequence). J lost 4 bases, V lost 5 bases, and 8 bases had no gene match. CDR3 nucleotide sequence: TGTGCCAGCAGCCAAGGGACAGGGGATTTTAATCAGCCCCAGCATTTT. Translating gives CASSQGTGDFNQPQHF.

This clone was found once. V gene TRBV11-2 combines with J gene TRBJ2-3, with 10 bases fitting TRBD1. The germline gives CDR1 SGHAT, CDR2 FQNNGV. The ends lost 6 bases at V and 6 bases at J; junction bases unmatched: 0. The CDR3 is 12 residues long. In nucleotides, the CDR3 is TGTGCCAGCAGGGACAGGGGGGATACGCAGTATTTT. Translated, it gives CASRDRGDTQYF.

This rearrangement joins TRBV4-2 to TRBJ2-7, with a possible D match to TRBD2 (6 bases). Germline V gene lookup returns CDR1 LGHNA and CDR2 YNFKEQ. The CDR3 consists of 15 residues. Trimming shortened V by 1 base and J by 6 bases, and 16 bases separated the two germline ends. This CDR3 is CASSQGVAASPEQYF. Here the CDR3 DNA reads TGTGCCAGCAGCCAAGGGGTAGCGGCCTCCCCCGAGCAGTACTTC.

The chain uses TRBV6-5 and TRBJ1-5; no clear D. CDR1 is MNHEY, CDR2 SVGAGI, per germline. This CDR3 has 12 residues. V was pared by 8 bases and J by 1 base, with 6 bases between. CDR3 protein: CASGESNQPQHF. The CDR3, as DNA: TGTGCCAGCGGAGAAAGCAATCAGCCCCAGCATTTT.

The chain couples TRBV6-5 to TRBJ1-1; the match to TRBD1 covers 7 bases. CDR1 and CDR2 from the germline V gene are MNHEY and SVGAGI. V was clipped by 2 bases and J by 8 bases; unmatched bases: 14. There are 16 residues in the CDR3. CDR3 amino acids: CASSYRKTGAGAEAFF. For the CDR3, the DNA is TGTGCCAGCAGTTACCGGAAAACAGGGGCAGGGGCCGAAGCTTTCTTT.

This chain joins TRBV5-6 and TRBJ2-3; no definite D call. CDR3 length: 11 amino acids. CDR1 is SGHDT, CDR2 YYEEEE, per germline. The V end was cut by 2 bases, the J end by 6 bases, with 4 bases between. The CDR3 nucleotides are TGTGCCAGCAGCTTCGGGGATACGCAGTATTTT. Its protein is CASSFGDTQYF.

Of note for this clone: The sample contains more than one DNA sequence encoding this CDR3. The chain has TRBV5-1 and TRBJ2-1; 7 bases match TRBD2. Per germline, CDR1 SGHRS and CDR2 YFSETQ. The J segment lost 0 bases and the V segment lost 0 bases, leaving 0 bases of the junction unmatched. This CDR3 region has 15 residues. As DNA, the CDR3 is TGCGCCAGCAGCTTGGGGGGGGGCTCCTACAATGAGCAGTTCTTC. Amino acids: CASSLGGGSYNEQFF. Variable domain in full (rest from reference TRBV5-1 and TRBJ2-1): KAGVTQTPRYLIKTRGQQVTLSCSPISGHRSVSWYQQTPGQGLQFLFEYFSETQRNKGNFPGRFSGRQFSNSRSEMNVSTLELGDSALYLCASSLGGGSYNEQFFGPGTRLTVL.

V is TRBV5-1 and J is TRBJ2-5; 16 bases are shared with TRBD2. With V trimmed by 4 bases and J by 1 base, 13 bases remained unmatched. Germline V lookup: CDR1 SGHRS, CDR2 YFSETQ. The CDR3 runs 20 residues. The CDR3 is CASSLHPGTSGRGLQETQYF. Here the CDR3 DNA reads TGCGCCAGCAGCCTCCACCCTGGGACTAGCGGGAGGGGGCTCCAAGAGACCCAGTACTTC.

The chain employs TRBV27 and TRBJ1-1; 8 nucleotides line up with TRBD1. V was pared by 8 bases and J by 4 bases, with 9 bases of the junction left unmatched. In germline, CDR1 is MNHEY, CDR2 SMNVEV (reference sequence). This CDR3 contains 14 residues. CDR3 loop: CASGHHRGGTEAFF. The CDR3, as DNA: TGTGCCAGCGGACATCACAGGGGGGGCACTGAAGCTTTCTTT.

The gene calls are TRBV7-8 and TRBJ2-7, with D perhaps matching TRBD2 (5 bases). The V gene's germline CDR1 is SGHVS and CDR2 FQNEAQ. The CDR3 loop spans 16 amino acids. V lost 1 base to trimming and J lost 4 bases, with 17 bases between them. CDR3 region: CASSLVHRGDRYEQYF. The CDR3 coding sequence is TGTGCCAGCAGCTTAGTTCACCGGGGAGATCGATACGAGCAGTACTTC.

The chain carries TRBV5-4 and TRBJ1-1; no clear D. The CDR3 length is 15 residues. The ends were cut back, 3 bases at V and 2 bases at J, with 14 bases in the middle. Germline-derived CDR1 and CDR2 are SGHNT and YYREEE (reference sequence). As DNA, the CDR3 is TGTGCCAGCAGCTCGCTCGAAACAGAAAACACTGAAGCTTTCTTT. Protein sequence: CASSSLETENTEAFF.

CDR3 loop: CASRYTWDRLMNTEAFF. CDR3 DNA: TGTGCCAGCAGGTATACGTGGGACAGACTCATGAACACTGAAGCTTTCTTT. The gene calls are TRBV2 and TRBJ1-1; 7 bases map to TRBD1. The germline gives CDR1 SNHLY, CDR2 FYNNEI. V shed 6 bases, J shed 0 bases, and the junction held 13 bases outside the gene matches. This CDR3 has 17 residues.

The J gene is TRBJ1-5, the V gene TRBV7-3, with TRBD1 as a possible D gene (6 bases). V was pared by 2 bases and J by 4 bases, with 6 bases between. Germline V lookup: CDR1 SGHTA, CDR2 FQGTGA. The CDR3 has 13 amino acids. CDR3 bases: TGTGCCAGCAGCTTAGACAGGAATCAGCCCCAGCATTTT. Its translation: CASSLDRNQPQHF.

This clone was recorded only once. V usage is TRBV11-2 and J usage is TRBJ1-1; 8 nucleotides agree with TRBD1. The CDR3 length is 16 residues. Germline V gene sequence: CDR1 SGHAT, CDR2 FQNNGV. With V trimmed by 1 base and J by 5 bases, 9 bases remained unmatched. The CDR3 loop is CASSLVQGARQTEAFF. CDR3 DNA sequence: TGTGCCAGCAGCTTAGTTCAGGGGGCTCGTCAAACTGAAGCTTTCTTT.

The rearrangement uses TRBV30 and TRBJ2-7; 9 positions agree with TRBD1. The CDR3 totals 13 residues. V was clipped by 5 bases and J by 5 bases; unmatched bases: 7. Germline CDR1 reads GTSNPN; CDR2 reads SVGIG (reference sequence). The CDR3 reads CAWAGTGRDEQYF. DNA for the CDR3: TGTGCCTGGGCCGGGACAGGGAGAGACGAGCAGTACTTC.